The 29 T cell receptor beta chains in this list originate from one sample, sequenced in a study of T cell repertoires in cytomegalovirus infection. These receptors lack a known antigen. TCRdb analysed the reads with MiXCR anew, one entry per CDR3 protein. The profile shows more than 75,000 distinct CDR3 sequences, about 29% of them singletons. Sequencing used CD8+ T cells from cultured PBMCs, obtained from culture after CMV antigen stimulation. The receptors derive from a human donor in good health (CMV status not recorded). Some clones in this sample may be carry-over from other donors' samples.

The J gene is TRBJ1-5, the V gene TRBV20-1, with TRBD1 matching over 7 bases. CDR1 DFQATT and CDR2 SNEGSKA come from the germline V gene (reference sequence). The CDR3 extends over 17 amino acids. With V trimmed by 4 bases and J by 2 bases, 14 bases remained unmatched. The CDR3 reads CSATPVTGLVGNQPQHF. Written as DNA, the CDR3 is TGCAGTGCTACTCCCGTGACAGGGCTCGTTGGCAATCAGCCCCAGCATTTT.

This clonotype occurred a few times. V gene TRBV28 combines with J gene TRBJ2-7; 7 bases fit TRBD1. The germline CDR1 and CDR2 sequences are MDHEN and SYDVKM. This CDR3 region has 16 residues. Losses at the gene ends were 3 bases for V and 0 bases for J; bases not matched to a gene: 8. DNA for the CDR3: TGTGCCAGCAGTTTCCTGGACAGGTTCTTCTCCTACGAGCAGTACTTC. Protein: CASSFLDRFFSYEQYF.

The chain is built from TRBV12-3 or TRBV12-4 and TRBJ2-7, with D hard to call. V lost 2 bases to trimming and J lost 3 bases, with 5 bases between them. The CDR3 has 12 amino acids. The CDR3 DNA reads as TGTGCCAGCAGTTTAACCTTCTACGAGCAGTACTTC. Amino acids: CASSLTFYEQYF.

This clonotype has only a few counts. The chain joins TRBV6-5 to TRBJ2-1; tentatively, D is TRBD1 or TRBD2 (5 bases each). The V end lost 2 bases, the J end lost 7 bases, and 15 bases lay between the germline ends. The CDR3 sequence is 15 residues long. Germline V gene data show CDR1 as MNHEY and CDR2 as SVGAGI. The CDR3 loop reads CASSYEGDLVNEQFF. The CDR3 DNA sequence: TGTGCCAGCAGTTACGAAGGGGACCTGGTGAATGAGCAGTTCTTC.

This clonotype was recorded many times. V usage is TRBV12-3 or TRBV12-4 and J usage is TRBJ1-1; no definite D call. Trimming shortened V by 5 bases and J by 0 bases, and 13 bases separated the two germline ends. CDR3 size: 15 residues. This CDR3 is CASSLIAGMNTEAFF. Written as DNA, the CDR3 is TGTGCCAGCAGTCTCATTGCGGGGATGAACACTGAAGCTTTCTTT.

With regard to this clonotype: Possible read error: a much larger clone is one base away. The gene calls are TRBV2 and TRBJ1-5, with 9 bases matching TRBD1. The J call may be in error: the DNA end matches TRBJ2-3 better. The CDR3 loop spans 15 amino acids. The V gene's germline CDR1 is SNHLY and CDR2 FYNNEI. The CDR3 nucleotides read TGTGCCAGCACCGTGACAGGGGGGTTTAATCAGCCCCAGTATTTT. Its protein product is CASTVTGGFNQPQYF.

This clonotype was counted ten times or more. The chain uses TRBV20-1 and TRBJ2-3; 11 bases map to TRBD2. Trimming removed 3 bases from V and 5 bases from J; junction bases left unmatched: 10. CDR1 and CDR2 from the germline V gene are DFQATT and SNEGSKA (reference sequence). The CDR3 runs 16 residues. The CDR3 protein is CSASHFSSGGIDTQYF. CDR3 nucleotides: TGCAGTGCTAGCCATTTTTCTAGCGGGGGGATAGATACGCAGTATTTT.

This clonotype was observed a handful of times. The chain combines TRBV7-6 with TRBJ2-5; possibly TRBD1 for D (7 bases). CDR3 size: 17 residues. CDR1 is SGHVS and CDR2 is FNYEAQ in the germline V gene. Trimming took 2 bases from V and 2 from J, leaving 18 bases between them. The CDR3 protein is CASSLMRTGGGQETQYF. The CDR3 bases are TGTGCCAGCAGCTTAATGCGGACAGGAGGGGGACAAGAGACCCAGTACTTC.

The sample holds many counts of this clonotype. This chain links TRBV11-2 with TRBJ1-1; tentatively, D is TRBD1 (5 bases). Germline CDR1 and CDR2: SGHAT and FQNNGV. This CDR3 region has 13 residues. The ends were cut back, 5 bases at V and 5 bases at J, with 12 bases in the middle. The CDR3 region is CASSPYRGTEAFF. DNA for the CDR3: TGTGCCAGCAGCCCCTACCGGGGGACTGAAGCTTTCTTT.

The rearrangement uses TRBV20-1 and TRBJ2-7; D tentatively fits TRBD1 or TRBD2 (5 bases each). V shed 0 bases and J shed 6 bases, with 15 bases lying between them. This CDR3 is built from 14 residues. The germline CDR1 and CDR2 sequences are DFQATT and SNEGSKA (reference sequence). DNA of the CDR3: TGCAGTGCTAGAGATCCCAGGGCGGGTCGCGAGCAGTACTTC. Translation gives CSARDPRAGREQYF.

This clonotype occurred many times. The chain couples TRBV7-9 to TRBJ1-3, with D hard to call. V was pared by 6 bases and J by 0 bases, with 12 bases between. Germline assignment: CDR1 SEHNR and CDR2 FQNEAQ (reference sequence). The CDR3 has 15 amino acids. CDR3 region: CASSPDGGSGNTIYF. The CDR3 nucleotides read TGTGCCAGCAGTCCGGACGGAGGCTCTGGAAACACCATATATTTT.

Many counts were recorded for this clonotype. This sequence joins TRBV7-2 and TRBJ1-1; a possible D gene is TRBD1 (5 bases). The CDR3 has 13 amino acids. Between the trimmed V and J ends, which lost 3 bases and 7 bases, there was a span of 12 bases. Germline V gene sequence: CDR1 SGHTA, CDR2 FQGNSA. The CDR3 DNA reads TGTGCCAGCAGCTTCGGGGGAACGTATGAAGCTTTCTTT. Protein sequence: CASSFGGTYEAFF.

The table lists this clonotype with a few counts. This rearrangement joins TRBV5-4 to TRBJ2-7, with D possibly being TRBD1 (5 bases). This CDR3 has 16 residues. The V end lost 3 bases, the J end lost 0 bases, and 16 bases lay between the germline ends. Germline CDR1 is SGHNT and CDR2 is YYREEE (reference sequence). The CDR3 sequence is CASSSGPGRSSYEQYF. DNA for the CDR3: TGTGCCAGCAGCTCGGGCCCAGGGCGGAGCTCCTACGAGCAGTACTTC.

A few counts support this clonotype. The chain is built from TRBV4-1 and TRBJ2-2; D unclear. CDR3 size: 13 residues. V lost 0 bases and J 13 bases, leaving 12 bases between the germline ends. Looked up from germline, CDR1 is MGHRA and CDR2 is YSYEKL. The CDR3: CASSQDLGWGLFF. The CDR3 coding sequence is TGCGCCAGCAGCCAAGATCTGGGTTGGGGGCTGTTTTTT.

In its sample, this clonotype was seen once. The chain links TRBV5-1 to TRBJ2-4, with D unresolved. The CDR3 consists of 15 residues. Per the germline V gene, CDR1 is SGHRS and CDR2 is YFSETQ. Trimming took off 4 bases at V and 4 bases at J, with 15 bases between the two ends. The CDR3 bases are TGCGCCAGCAGCGAGTACGGAGTTGGGAAAAACATTCAGTACTTC. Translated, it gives CASSEYGVGKNIQYF.

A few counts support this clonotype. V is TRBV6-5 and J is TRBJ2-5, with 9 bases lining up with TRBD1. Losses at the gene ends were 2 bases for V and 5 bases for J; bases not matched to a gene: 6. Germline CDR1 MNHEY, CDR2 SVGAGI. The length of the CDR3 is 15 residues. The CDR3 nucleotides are TGTGCCAGCAGTTACAACAGGGGGCTTGGGGAGACCCAGTACTTC. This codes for CASSYNRGLGETQYF.

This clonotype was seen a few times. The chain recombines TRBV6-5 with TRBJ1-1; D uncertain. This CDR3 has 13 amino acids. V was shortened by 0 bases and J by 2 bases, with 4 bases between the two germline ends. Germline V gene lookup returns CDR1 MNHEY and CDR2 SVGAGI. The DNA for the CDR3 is TGTGCCAGCAGTTACTCACATAACACTGAAGCTTTCTTT. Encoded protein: CASSYSHNTEAFF.

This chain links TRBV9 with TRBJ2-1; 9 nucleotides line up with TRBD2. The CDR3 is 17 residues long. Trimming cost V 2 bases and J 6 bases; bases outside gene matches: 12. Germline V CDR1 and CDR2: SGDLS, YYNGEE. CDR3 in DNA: TGTGCCAGCAGCGTCCCGGGCAGCGGGGGGCCTTCCAATGAGCAGTTCTTC. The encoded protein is CASSVPGSGGPSNEQFF.

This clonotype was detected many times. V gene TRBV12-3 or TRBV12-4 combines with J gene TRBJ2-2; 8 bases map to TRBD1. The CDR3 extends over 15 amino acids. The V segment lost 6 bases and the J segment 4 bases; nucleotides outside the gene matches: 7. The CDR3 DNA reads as TGTGCCAGCAGCTGGGGACAGGCGGGCACCGGGGAGCTGTTTTTT. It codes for CASSWGQAGTGELFF.

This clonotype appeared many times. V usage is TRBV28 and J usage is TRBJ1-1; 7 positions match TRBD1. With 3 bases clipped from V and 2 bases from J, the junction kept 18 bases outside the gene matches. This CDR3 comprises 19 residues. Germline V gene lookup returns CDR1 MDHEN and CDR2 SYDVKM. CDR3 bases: TGTGCCAGCAGTTTTTTAGTTTTGGAGGGGGCGCGGTATAACACTGAAGCTTTCTTT. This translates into CASSFLVLEGARYNTEAFF.

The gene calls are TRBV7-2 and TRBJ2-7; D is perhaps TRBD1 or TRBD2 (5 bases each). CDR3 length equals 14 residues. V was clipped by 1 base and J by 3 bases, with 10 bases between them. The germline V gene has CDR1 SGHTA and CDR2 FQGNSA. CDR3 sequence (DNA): TGTGCCAGCAGCTTAGTCTGGGACGGCTACGAGCAGTACTTC. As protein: CASSLVWDGYEQYF.

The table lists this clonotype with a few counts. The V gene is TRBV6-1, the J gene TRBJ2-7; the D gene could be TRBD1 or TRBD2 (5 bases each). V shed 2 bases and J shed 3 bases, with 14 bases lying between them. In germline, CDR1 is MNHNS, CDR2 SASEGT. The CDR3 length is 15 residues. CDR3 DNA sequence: TGTGCCAGCAGTGAAAGGGACGGTAGTTTCTACGAGCAGTACTTC. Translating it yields CASSERDGSFYEQYF.

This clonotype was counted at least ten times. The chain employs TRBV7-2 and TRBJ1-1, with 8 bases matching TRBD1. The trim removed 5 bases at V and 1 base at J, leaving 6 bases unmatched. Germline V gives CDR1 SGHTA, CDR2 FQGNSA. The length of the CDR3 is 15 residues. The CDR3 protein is CASSTDRGGNTEAFF. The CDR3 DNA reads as TGTGCCAGCAGCACCGACAGGGGAGGGAACACTGAAGCTTTCTTT.

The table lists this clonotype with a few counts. DNA of the CDR3: TGTGCCAGCAGCCACAGGGGAACCTACGAGCAGTACTTC. It codes for CASSHRGTYEQYF. The chain combines TRBV7-9 with TRBJ2-7; TRBD1 agrees at 7 bases. V gave up 5 bases and J gave up 2 bases; unmatched junction bases: 3. This CDR3 has 13 amino acids. Germline-derived CDR1 and CDR2 are SEHNR and FQNEAQ (reference sequence).

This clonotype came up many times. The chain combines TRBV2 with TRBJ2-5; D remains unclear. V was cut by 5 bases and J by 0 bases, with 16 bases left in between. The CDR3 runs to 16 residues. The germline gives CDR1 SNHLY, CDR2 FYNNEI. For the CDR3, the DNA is TGTGCCAGCAGTAACGATAAGACGAGTCACCAAGAGACCCAGTACTTC. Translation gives CASSNDKTSHQETQYF.

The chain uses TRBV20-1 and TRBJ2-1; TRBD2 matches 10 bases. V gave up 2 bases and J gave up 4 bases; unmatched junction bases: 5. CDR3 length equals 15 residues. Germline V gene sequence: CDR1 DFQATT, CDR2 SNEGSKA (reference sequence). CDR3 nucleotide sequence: TGCAGTGCTAGAAGATTGACTAGCGGGTACAATGAGCAGTTCTTC. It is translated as CSARRLTSGYNEQFF.

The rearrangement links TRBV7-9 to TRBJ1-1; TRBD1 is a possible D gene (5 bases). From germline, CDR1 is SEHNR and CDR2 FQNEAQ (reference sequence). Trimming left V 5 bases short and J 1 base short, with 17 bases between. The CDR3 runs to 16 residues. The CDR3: CASSPDGRGGNTEAFF. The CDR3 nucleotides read TGTGCCAGCAGCCCTGATGGTCGTGGGGGGAACACTGAAGCTTTCTTT. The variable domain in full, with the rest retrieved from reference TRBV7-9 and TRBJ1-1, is DTGVSQNPRHKITKRGQNVTFRCDPISEHNRLYWYRQTLGQGPEFLTYFQNEAQLEKSRLLSDRFSAERPKGSFSTLEIQRTEQGDSAMYLCASSPDGRGGNTEAFFGQGTRLTVV.

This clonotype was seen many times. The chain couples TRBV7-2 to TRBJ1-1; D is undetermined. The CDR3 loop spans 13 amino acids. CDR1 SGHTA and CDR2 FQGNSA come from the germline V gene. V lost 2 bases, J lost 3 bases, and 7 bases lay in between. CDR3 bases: TGTGCCAGCAGCTTAACCGAAGACACTGAAGCTTTCTTT. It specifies CASSLTEDTEAFF. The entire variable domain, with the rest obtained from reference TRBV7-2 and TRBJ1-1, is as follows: GAGVSQSPSNKVTEKGKDVELRCDPISGHTALYWYRQSLGQGLEFLIYFQGNSAPDKSGLPSDRFSAERTGGSVSTLTIQRTQQEDSAVYLCASSLTEDTEAFFGQGTRLTVV.

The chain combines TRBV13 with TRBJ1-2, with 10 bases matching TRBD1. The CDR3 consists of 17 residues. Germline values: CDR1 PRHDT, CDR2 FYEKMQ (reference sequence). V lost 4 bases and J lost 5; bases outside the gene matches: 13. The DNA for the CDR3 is TGTGCCAGCAGCTCACCGGGACAGGGGAACGGGGTGTATGGCTACACCTTC. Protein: CASSSPGQGNGVYGYTF. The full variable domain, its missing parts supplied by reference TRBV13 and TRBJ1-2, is AAGVIQSPRHLIKEKRETATLKCYPIPRHDTVYWYQQGPGQDPQFLISFYEKMQSDKGSIPDRFSAQQFSDYHSELNMSSLELGDSALYFCASSSPGQGNGVYGYTFGSGTRLTVV.